This T cell receptor beta chain derives from a study of vaccination and CD4 T cells after COVID-19. Study summary: Stimuli were overlapping spike peptide pools of SARS-CoV-2 and three common cold coronaviruses (HCoV-NL63, HCoV-OC43, HCoV-229E). Study-wide results and limits: The median proportion of reactive clones detected only post-vaccination in convalescent patients was approximately 90%.

Treatment of the sample: roughly ten-day PBMC culture with coronavirus spike peptide pools or control peptides (ViraFEST assay). The CDR3 covers 17 residues. Germline CDR1 reads DFQATT; CDR2 reads SNEGSKA (reference sequence). Trimming took 3 bases from V and 6 from J; bases not matched to a gene: 15. Cultured CD4+ T cell DNA underwent sequencing with the Oncomine TCR Beta short-read assay. TCRdb fed the PCR reads into MiXCR, producing one record per CDR3 protein. The sample lists 15,000 to 17,000 distinct CDR3 sequences, about three quarters seen once, with about 4.6% in the top ten. As to this clonotype: Its antigen is unidentified.

This TCR was sampled from a human donor who had recovered from COVID-19. The chain recombines TRBV20-1 with TRBJ2-3; 10 bases line up with TRBD2. The sequenced material came from CD4+ T cells from blood, cultured in vitro. In DNA, the CDR3 is TGCAGTGCTAGGACCACAAAAGCGGGAGGGCGTCCCGATACGCAGTATTTT. Translating it yields CSARTTKAGGRPDTQYF.